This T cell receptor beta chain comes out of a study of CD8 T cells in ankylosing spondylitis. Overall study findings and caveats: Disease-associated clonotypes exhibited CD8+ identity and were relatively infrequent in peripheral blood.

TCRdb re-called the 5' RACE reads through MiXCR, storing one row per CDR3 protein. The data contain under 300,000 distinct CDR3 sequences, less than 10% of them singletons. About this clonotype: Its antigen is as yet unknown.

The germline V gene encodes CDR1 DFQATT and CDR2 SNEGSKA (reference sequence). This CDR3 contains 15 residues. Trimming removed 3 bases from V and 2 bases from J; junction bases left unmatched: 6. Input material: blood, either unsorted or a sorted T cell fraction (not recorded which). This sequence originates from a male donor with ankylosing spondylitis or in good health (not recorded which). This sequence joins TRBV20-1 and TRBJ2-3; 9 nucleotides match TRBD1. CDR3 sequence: CSARTGGYPTDTQYF. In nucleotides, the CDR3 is TGCAGTGCTAGGACAGGGGGGTACCCCACAGATACGCAGTATTTT.